The clone carrying this T cell receptor beta chain was found many times. What it binds is unknown. This sample stems from a study of T cells in Graves' hyperthyroidism and ophthalmopathy. Amplification of TCR beta CDR3 regions was performed using RNA transcripts as template. When the TCR CDR3 underwent first-round RT-PCR, the HTBI primer set was used. MiXCR was run by TCRdb on the multiplex PCR reads, yielding one entry per CDR3 protein. Here the sample spans over 650,000 distinct CDR3 sequences, roughly 45% being singletons. Study findings and constraints: Ophthalmopathy was predicted by the model a median of roughly 6.6 months ahead of onset. Patients with ophthalmopathy were separated from those with stable hyperthyroidism by a 13 V-J model. Blood held most thyroid clonotypes expanded above 0.001 frequency.

V lost 6 bases to trimming and J lost 3 bases, with 14 bases between them. The CDR3 has 14 amino acids. The sample comprised peripheral blood or thyroid tissue (not recorded which). The sequence derives from an adult man with Graves' disease, either hyperthyroidism or ophthalmopathy (not recorded which). The rearrangement links TRBV12-3 or TRBV12-4 to TRBJ1-1; D unclear. DNA of the CDR3: TGTGCCAGCAGGCCGACACGGCGTCACACTGAAGCTTTCTTT. Translating gives CASRPTRRHTEAFF.